Following are 29 T cell receptor beta chains from one sample sequenced in a study of CD4+ T cells in melanoma. The table came from immunoSEQ multiplex PCR; TCRdb's copy has only in-frame clones and leaves some out. The sample includes nearly 50,000 clones, roughly 87% of them seen just once. Sequencing was carried out using peripheral blood. These receptors came from a human donor with melanoma.

The DNA for the CDR3 is TGTGCCGAAGGGGGCGTGGGTACTGAAGCTTTCTTT. It encodes CAEGGVGTEAFF. The genes are TRBV6-1 and TRBJ1-1; 7 nucleotides agree with TRBD1. Unmatched junction bases numbered 8, after V lost 11 bases and J lost 5 bases. Germline CDR1 and CDR2: MNHNS and SASEGT. The length of the CDR3 is 12 residues.

The CDR3 here is CASSSRGGLSGNTIYF. In nucleotides, the CDR3 is TGTGCCAGCAGCTCCCGAGGGGGGTTGTCTGGAAACACCATATATTTT. This chain links TRBV5-4 with TRBJ1-3; TRBD1 might be the D (6 bases). V was trimmed by 3 bases and J by 1 base, leaving 14 bases between them. The CDR3 has 16 residues. Germline V gene lookup returns CDR1 SGHNT and CDR2 YYREEE (reference sequence).

J is TRBJ2-3 and V is TRBV19; tentatively, D is TRBD2 (5 bases). This CDR3 spans 15 amino acids. Trimming cost V 3 bases and J 4 bases, with 14 bases left between them. Germline V gene data show CDR1 as LNHDA and CDR2 as SQIVND (reference sequence). CDR3: CASSITTNGADTQYF. CDR3 bases: TGTGCCAGTAGTATCACAACCAACGGGGCAGATACGCAGTATTTT.

This sequence joins TRBV5-1 and TRBJ2-7; either TRBD1 or TRBD2 may supply D (5 bases each). Deletions cut 3 bases from V and 2 bases from J, with 12 bases between. This CDR3 comprises 14 residues. Germline assignment: CDR1 SGHRS and CDR2 YFSETQ. The CDR3 reads CASSSDPGPYEQYF. The CDR3 region has the DNA TGCGCCAGCAGCTCGGACCCGGGGCCCTACGAGCAGTACTTC.

This chain joins TRBV6-5 and TRBJ1-6, with 8 bases lining up with TRBD1. The CDR3 length is 14 residues. The V gene end was trimmed by 6 bases and the J gene end by 9 bases; junction bases not matched to a gene: 7. The germline V gene encodes CDR1 MNHEY and CDR2 SVGAGI. The CDR3 nucleotides are TGTGCCAGCAGCTTGGACAGGGAGTCTTCACCCCTCCACTTT. Translated: CASSLDRESSPLHF.

The chain links TRBV10-1 to TRBJ2-2; 8 bases align to TRBD1. With V trimmed by 2 bases and J by 1 base, 3 bases remained unmatched. There are 16 residues in the CDR3. CDR1 and CDR2 from the germline V gene are WNHNN and SYGVQD (reference sequence). The CDR3 reads CASSEHDRGNTGELFF. The CDR3 DNA is TGCGCCAGCAGTGAGCACGACAGGGGGAACACCGGGGAGCTGTTTTTT.

With regard to this clone: Its ends do not fully match the called genes, so a read error is possible. V usage is TRBV7-7 and J usage is TRBJ2-2; unclear D gene. This CDR3 is built from 14 residues. In germline, CDR1 is SSHAT, CDR2 FNYEAQ (reference sequence). Here the CDR3 reads CASSLDTNTGELFF. The CDR3 region has the DNA TGTGCTAGCAGCTTAGACACAAACACCGGGGAGCTGTTTTTT.

This clone appeared a few times. This sequence joins TRBV4-3 and TRBJ2-7, with D possibly matching TRBD2 (6 bases). The germline V gene encodes CDR1 LGHNA and CDR2 YSLEER. The CDR3 consists of 14 residues. V dropped 2 bases and J dropped 5 bases, with 13 bases sitting between them. DNA of the CDR3: TGCGCCAGCAGCCAAACCTCGGGAGCCCACGAGCAGTACTTC. As protein: CASSQTSGAHEQYF.

The V call is TRBV27, the J call TRBJ2-7; TRBD2 agrees at 11 bases. The trim removed 4 bases at V and 6 bases at J, leaving 11 bases unmatched. Germline assignment: CDR1 MNHEY and CDR2 SMNVEV (reference sequence). The length of the CDR3 is 16 residues. This CDR3 is CASSSTTSGGLIEQYF. CDR3 coding DNA: TGTGCCAGCAGTTCCACTACTAGCGGGGGCCTTATCGAGCAGTACTTC.

This clone has just one count. The rearrangement joins TRBV19 to TRBJ2-2, with 7 bases identical to TRBD2. Trimming at V came to 2 bases and at J to 7 bases, leaving 10 bases not matched to a gene. The CDR3 is made up of 16 amino acids. Germline V gene data show CDR1 as LNHDA and CDR2 as SQIVND (reference sequence). The CDR3 region is CASSIRWGGADGELFF. In DNA, the CDR3 is TGTGCCAGTAGTATACGCTGGGGGGGAGCGGACGGGGAGCTGTTTTTT.

The chain carries TRBV2 and TRBJ2-7; 10 nucleotides line up with TRBD1. The CDR3 sequence is 15 residues long. Germline CDR1 and CDR2: SNHLY and FYNNEI. Germline trimming cut 5 bases from V and 7 bases from J; bases unmatched to any gene: 11. The CDR3 sequence: CASSTWTGGTYEQYF. CDR3 coding DNA: TGTGCCAGCAGTACATGGACAGGGGGAACTTATGAGCAGTACTTC. Full variable domain (remainder filled in from reference TRBV2 and TRBJ2-7): EPEVTQTPSHQVTQMGQEVILRCVPISNHLYFYWYRQILGQKVEFLVSFYNNEISEKSEIFDDQFSVERPDGSNFTLKIRSTKLEDSAMYFCASSTWTGGTYEQYFGPGTRLTVT.

This chain uses TRBV5-3 with TRBJ1-5; no firm D call. TRBV5-3 is classed as an ORF, of uncertain function. The CDR3 runs to 16 residues. The V end lost 1 base, the J end lost 6 bases, and 17 bases lay between the germline ends. CDR3 in amino acids: CARSLRLRVRPQPQHF. The DNA of the CDR3 is TGTGCCAGAAGCTTGAGGTTAAGGGTCAGGCCTCAGCCCCAGCATTTT.

This chain uses TRBV27 with TRBJ1-1; 10 bases agree with TRBD1. V gave up 6 bases and J gave up 8 bases; unmatched junction bases: 15. The CDR3 sequence is 16 residues long. The V gene's germline CDR1 is MNHEY and CDR2 SMNVEV (reference sequence). The CDR3: CASSSGTGDSRWEAFF. The CDR3 coding sequence is TGTGCCAGCAGCTCCGGGACAGGGGATTCACGGTGGGAAGCTTTCTTT.

The chain is built from TRBV15 and TRBJ1-4; tentatively, D is TRBD1 (5 bases). Trimming took off 5 bases at V and 8 bases at J, with 18 bases between the two ends. In germline, CDR1 is LNHNV, CDR2 YYDKDF (reference sequence). The CDR3 covers 15 residues. The CDR3 region has the DNA TGTGCCACCAGCGCAACAGGCTCCCGGGGAGAAAAACTGTTTTTT. Translation: CATSATGSRGEKLFF.

The chain recombines TRBV15 with TRBJ2-2; D is perhaps TRBD1 (5 bases). This CDR3 spans 15 amino acids. Trimming removed 5 bases from V and 6 bases from J, with 16 bases in between. Germline-derived CDR1 and CDR2 are LNHNV and YYDKDF (reference sequence). CDR3 region: CATSAGQGRAGELFF. DNA of the CDR3: TGTGCCACCAGCGCTGGCCAGGGTAGGGCCGGGGAGCTGTTTTTT.

This chain joins TRBV6-1 and TRBJ2-1, with D perhaps TRBD1 or TRBD2 (5 bases each). CDR1 MNHNS and CDR2 SASEGT come from the germline V gene. V gave up 11 bases and J gave up 2 bases, with 10 bases separating them. The CDR3 is 12 residues long. In nucleotides, the CDR3 is TGTGCCGGGGGAGTAGCCTACAATGAGCAGTTCTTC. Amino acids: CAGGVAYNEQFF.

The genes are TRBV11-1 and TRBJ1-1; D uncertain. The CDR3 runs to 12 residues. The germline CDR1 and CDR2 sequences are SGHAT and FQDESV (reference sequence). V lost 3 bases and J 4 bases, leaving 6 bases between the germline ends. CDR3 nucleotides: TGTGCCAGCAGCTTGGTTCGCACTGAAGCTTTCTTT. As protein: CASSLVRTEAFF.

The genes are TRBV4-3 and TRBJ2-1; unclear D gene. Germline V gene sequence: CDR1 LGHNA, CDR2 YSLEER. Trimming pared 2 bases from V and 5 bases from J, leaving 7 bases between. The CDR3 runs 13 residues. CDR3 amino acids: CASSQRSDNEQFF. Written as DNA, the CDR3 is TGCGCCAGCAGCCAACGGTCAGACAATGAGCAGTTCTTC.

The genes are TRBV7-3 and TRBJ2-3; D unresolved. Germline-derived CDR1 and CDR2 are SGHTA and FQGTGA. V was cut by 5 bases and J by 2 bases, with 14 bases left in between. CDR3 length equals 15 residues. For the CDR3, the DNA is TGTGCCAGCAGCCCGTCCTACAGTTTCACAGATACGCAGTATTTT. This encodes CASSPSYSFTDTQYF. Filled out from reference TRBV7-3 and TRBJ2-3, the complete variable domain reads GAGVSQTPSNKVTEKGKYVELRCDPISGHTALYWYRQSLGQGPEFLIYFQGTGAADDSGLPNDRFFAVRPEGSVSTLKIQRTERGDSAVYLCASSPSYSFTDTQYFGPGTRLTVL.

The rearrangement uses TRBV5-4 and TRBJ1-1; D is ambiguous. Trimming pared 2 bases from V and 1 base from J, leaving 6 bases between. CDR3 length: 13 amino acids. In germline, CDR1 is SGHNT, CDR2 YYREEE (reference sequence). The CDR3 region is CASSFMGNTEAFF. In DNA, the CDR3 is TGTGCCAGCAGCTTCATGGGGAACACTGAAGCTTTCTTT.

The chain employs TRBV5-5 and TRBJ2-1; 11 bases are shared with TRBD1. The CDR3 has 14 residues. From germline, CDR1 is SGHKS and CDR2 YYEKEE (reference sequence). After removal of 4 bases from V and 9 bases from J, the junction contained 6 bases not matched to a gene. The CDR3 nucleotides are TGTGCCAGCAGCAAAAGGACAGGGGGCACTGAGCAGTTCTTC. This codes for CASSKRTGGTEQFF. Full variable domain (missing parts from reference TRBV5-5 and TRBJ2-1): DAGVTQSPTHLIKTRGQQVTLRCSPISGHKSVSWYQQVLGQGPQFIFQYYEKEERGRGNFPDRFSARQFPNYSSELNVNALLLGDSALYLCASSKRTGGTEQFFGPGTRLTVL.

This clone appeared a few times. The genes are TRBV18 and TRBJ2-3; perhaps TRBD2 as D (7 bases). The CDR3 consists of 15 residues. Germline CDR1 reads KGHSH; CDR2 reads LQKENI. Trimming removed 3 bases at V and 3 bases at J, with 13 bases between. The CDR3 here is CASSPEGGETDTQYF. The CDR3 nucleotides are TGTGCCAGCTCACCCGAGGGGGGGGAGACAGATACGCAGTATTTT.

V is TRBV9 and J is TRBJ2-1; 7 bases map to TRBD2. J gave up 3 bases and V 0 bases, and 6 bases lay outside the gene matches. Germline values: CDR1 SGDLS, CDR2 YYNGEE. This CDR3 comprises 16 residues. CDR3 in amino acids: CASSVVGTTNYNEQFF. The CDR3 nucleotides read TGTGCCAGCAGCGTAGTAGGGACTACAAACTACAATGAGCAGTTCTTC.

This clone was picked up one time. The chain links TRBV6-1 to TRBJ2-2; no clear D. CDR1 MNHNS and CDR2 SASEGT come from the germline V gene. The CDR3 consists of 13 residues. Trimming left V 6 bases short and J 5 bases short, with 10 bases between. The CDR3 DNA sequence: TGTGCCAGCAGCGATAGATCAACCGGGGAGCTGTTTTTT. It translates to CASSDRSTGELFF.

In its sample, this clone was seen a few times. The chain uses TRBV5-1 and TRBJ2-1, with D possibly TRBD1 on 6 matching bases. The V gene lost 0 bases and the J gene lost 2 bases, with 12 bases spanning the gap. Germline V lookup: CDR1 SGHRS, CDR2 YFSETQ. The CDR3 totals 16 residues. The CDR3 nucleotides are TGCGCCAGCAGCTTGGTTCGTCAGGGGCCCTACAATGAGCAGTTCTTC. Its translation is CASSLVRQGPYNEQFF.

This clone occurred once. The rearrangement links TRBV7-8 to TRBJ1-2; D is possibly TRBD1 (5 bases). The V gene lost 0 bases and the J gene lost 6 bases, with 11 bases spanning the gap. CDR3 length: 14 amino acids. The V gene's germline CDR1 is SGHVS and CDR2 FQNEAQ. The CDR3 reads CASSLALREDGYTF. The CDR3 DNA reads as TGTGCCAGCAGCTTAGCTCTCAGGGAAGATGGCTACACCTTC.

The V and J genes are TRBV14 and TRBJ2-3, with a weak D call TRBD2 (6 bases). The CDR3 loop spans 15 amino acids. Per the germline V gene, CDR1 is SGHDN and CDR2 is FVKESK. V shed 3 bases and J shed 6 bases, with 16 bases lying between them. The CDR3 region has the DNA TGTGCCAGCAGCCACCCCGGGGCGGGAATCGATACGCAGTATTTT. Translated, it gives CASSHPGAGIDTQYF.

The gene calls are TRBV5-1 and TRBJ1-2; D uncertain. Germline V gene sequence: CDR1 SGHRS, CDR2 YFSETQ. V was pared by 0 bases and J by 8 bases, with 8 bases between. The length of the CDR3 is 12 residues. The CDR3 reads CASSLDNRGYTF. For the CDR3, the DNA is TGCGCCAGCAGCTTGGATAATCGGGGCTACACCTTC.

This chain connects TRBV7-2 to TRBJ2-3; 8 nucleotides match TRBD2. J gave up 1 base and V 2 bases, and 5 bases lay outside the gene matches. From germline, CDR1 is SGHTA and CDR2 FQGNSA. CDR3 size: 16 residues. CDR3 residues: CASSLTGGGGTDTQYF. CDR3 DNA: TGTGCCAGCAGCTTAACGGGGGGGGGAGGCACAGATACGCAGTATTTT.